This TCR beta chain was sequenced in a study of T cells in Graves' hyperthyroidism and ophthalmopathy. The wider study: Peripheral blood sampling occurred at initial diagnosis, before any treatment.

Uncontrolled infections, other autoimmune diseases, pregnancy or lactation led to exclusion of patients. Diagnosing involved the use of clinical symptoms, serum thyroxine and TRAb, thyroid ultrasound and orbital computed tomography. This CDR3 contains 14 residues. Trimming removed 5 bases from V and 5 bases from J, with 13 bases in between. The germline V gene encodes CDR1 SEHNR and CDR2 FQNEAQ (reference sequence). As concerns this clonotype: Its specificity is not known.

Using RNA transcripts as the source, TCR beta CDR3 regions were amplified. The study used the HTBI primer set for a first-round RT-PCR of the TCR CDR3. MiXCR, run by TCRdb on the multiplex PCR reads, gives a single entry per CDR3 protein. Here the sample spans 550,000 to 600,000 distinct CDR3 sequences, 13% to 15% being singletons. Study-wide results and limits: In blood, most of the thyroid clonotypes expanded above 0.001 were also present.

The V call is TRBV7-9, the J call TRBJ1-5; TRBD1 might be the D (5 bases). The sequence derives from a woman in her late teens or twenties with Graves' ophthalmopathy. The sequenced material came from blood. In nucleotides, the CDR3 is TGTGCCAGCAGCCGTTCCGGGGGGGATCAGCCCCAGCATTTT. This gives the protein CASSRSGGDQPQHF.